Below, 21 T cell receptor beta chains from the same sample are listed, as sequenced in a study of blood T cell repertoires in COVID-19 (dated by TCRdb to between 2020 and 2021). The receptor library was made with the immunoSEQ multiplex PCR assay. The table comes from immuneACCESS by way of TCRdb, which keeps in-frame sequences with V and J called. Part of the clones is missing from these tables; in studies checked, under half for an unresolved V gene and the rest for unknown reasons. The sample records around 280,000 clones, roughly 86% of which are singletons. The biggest ten clones account for over 9% of the sample. The specimen sequenced was peripheral blood. The receptors were sampled from a woman aged 25 to 45 with COVID-19, enrolled during active disease.

This chain links TRBV24-1 with TRBJ2-3, with TRBD1 identical over 9 bases. J gave up 5 bases and V 4 bases, and 12 bases lay outside the gene matches. Germline CDR1 reads KGHDR; CDR2 reads SFDVKD. CDR3 size: 17 residues. Here the CDR3 reads CATSDPKDRGQRDTQYF. CDR3 DNA sequence: TGTGCCACCAGTGACCCTAAGGACAGGGGCCAGAGAGATACGCAGTATTTT.

The chain recombines TRBV19 with TRBJ2-2; 8 positions agree with TRBD2. This CDR3 contains 14 residues. Trimming cost V 6 bases and J 7 bases; bases outside gene matches: 7. Germline V gene sequence: CDR1 LNHDA, CDR2 SQIVND (reference sequence). CDR3 in DNA: TGTGCCAGTAGCACTCAGGCGGGAGGCGGGGAGCTGTTTTTT. Its translation is CASSTQAGGGELFF.

The V call is TRBV19, the J call TRBJ2-1; D perhaps matches TRBD2 (6 bases). V lost 3 bases and J 7 bases, leaving 16 bases between the germline ends. Per the germline V gene, CDR1 is LNHDA and CDR2 is SQIVND (reference sequence). CDR3 size: 15 residues. In DNA, the CDR3 is TGTGCCAGTAGTATGGACGGGAGCGATATAAATGAGCAGTTCTTC. Translation gives CASSMDGSDINEQFF.

In this sample, this clone turned up once. The CDR3 sequence: CASSQDHPEAAYPYNEQFF. In DNA form, the CDR3 reads TGCGCCAGCAGCCAAGATCACCCGGAAGCGGCTTACCCCTACAATGAGCAGTTCTTC. The rearrangement joins TRBV4-1 to TRBJ2-1; TRBD2 is a possible D gene (5 bases). Germline assignment: CDR1 MGHRA and CDR2 YSYEKL. Trimming took off 0 bases at V and 2 bases at J, with 20 bases between the two ends. The CDR3 has 19 amino acids.

The chain carries TRBV10-2 and TRBJ2-7, with TRBD2 as a possible D gene (6 bases). CDR3 length equals 12 residues. The V end lost 10 bases, the J end lost 3 bases, and 13 bases lay between the germline ends. Germline V gene sequence: CDR1 WSHSY, CDR2 SAAADI. CDR3 amino acids: CATRTGDYEQYF. The CDR3 nucleotides read TGCGCCACCCGGACGGGGGACTACGAGCAGTACTTC.

This CDR3 is CASSRAVEHEQYF. CDR3 sequence (DNA): TGTGCCAGCTCACGGGCAGTCGAGCACGAGCAGTACTTC. The rearrangement joins TRBV18 to TRBJ2-7, with D uncertain. V was trimmed by 4 bases and J by 5 bases, leaving 12 bases between them. The CDR3 covers 13 residues. Germline loops: CDR1 KGHSH, CDR2 LQKENI.

J is TRBJ2-5 and V is TRBV25-1; D call uncertain. Germline-derived CDR1 and CDR2 are MGHDK and SYGVNS. This CDR3 has 13 amino acids. V was pared by 4 bases and J by 7 bases, with 13 bases between. Written as DNA, the CDR3 is TGTGCCAGCAGTGGCAACCGACTGAGGACCCAGTACTTC. It yields the protein CASSGNRLRTQYF.

The gene calls are TRBV18 and TRBJ1-3; the D gene is possibly TRBD1 (6 bases). Germline CDR1 is KGHSH and CDR2 is LQKENI. The CDR3 has 14 residues. V was cut by 6 bases and J by 2 bases, with 11 bases left in between. CDR3 region: CASSHGQTGNTIYF. In DNA form, the CDR3 reads TGTGCCAGCTCCCACGGACAGACTGGAAACACCATATATTTT.

The chain combines TRBV5-5 with TRBJ2-3; tentative D call: TRBD2 (5 bases). The V and J ends lost 4 bases and 0 bases respectively, with 9 bases between them. CDR3 length: 14 amino acids. Germline V gene data show CDR1 as SGHKS and CDR2 as YYEKEE (reference sequence). CDR3 DNA: TGTGCCAGCAGCCCACGGACTAGCACAGATACGCAGTATTTT. It is translated as CASSPRTSTDTQYF.

The J gene is TRBJ2-7, the V gene TRBV7-2, with TRBD1 identical over 7 bases. The CDR3 covers 15 residues. The V gene end was trimmed by 5 bases and the J gene end by 1 base; junction bases not matched to a gene: 8. The germline V gene encodes CDR1 SGHTA and CDR2 FQGNSA. This chain's CDR3 is CASSRDSRRSYEQYF. In nucleotides, the CDR3 is TGTGCCAGCAGCCGGGACAGTCGCCGATCCTACGAGCAGTACTTC.

The chain links TRBV30 to TRBJ1-2; D possibly corresponds to TRBD1 (6 bases). The CDR3 runs 11 residues. Per the germline V gene, CDR1 is GTSNPN and CDR2 is SVGIG (reference sequence). Trimming removed 6 bases from V and 4 bases from J, with 9 bases in between. The CDR3: CACSDSYGYTF. The CDR3 bases are TGTGCCTGTTCGGACAGCTATGGCTACACCTTC.

This chain links TRBV4-3 with TRBJ2-1; 10 nucleotides align to TRBD2. CDR3 length equals 18 residues. Trimming at V came to 1 base and at J to 6 bases, leaving 12 bases not matched to a gene. Germline V CDR1 and CDR2: LGHNA, YSLEER. The CDR3 DNA is TGCGCCAGCAGCCAAGCGAGCGAGGGACTAGCGACGGTCAATGAGCAGTTCTTC. As protein: CASSQASEGLATVNEQFF.

The chain combines TRBV28 with TRBJ1-5; D unclear. Germline V gives CDR1 MDHEN, CDR2 SYDVKM. V was shortened by 8 bases and J by 3 bases, with 11 bases between the two germline ends. This CDR3 has 13 amino acids. The CDR3, as DNA: TGTGCCAGCGGGAGACATGTCAATCAGCCCCAGCATTTT. Amino acid sequence: CASGRHVNQPQHF.

Only a few counts were recorded for this clone. The CDR3 reads CASTPWAGGQPQHF. Here the CDR3 DNA reads TGTGCCAGCACCCCGTGGGCAGGGGGACAGCCCCAGCATTTT. The chain uses TRBV27 and TRBJ1-5; 7 bases are a match to TRBD1. Germline V gene data show CDR1 as MNHEY and CDR2 as SMNVEV (reference sequence). The CDR3 has 14 amino acids. J gave up 7 bases and V 7 bases, and 10 bases lay outside the gene matches.

The rearrangement joins TRBV28 to TRBJ2-1; 9 bases align to TRBD2. Germline V lookup: CDR1 MDHEN, CDR2 SYDVKM. Trimming took 2 bases from V and 7 from J; bases not matched to a gene: 0. The CDR3 covers 13 residues. CDR3 sequence reads: CASSLLAGNEQFF. CDR3 nucleotides: TGTGCCAGCAGTTTACTAGCGGGAAATGAGCAGTTCTTC.

V usage is TRBV6-2 or TRBV6-3 and J usage is TRBJ1-5; no reliable D call. V was clipped by 4 bases and J by 5 bases, with 9 bases between them. There are 13 residues in the CDR3. CDR1 and CDR2 (germline): MNHEY, SVGEGT. CDR3 DNA sequence: TGTGCCAGCAGTTCGCCCGGGGATCAGCCCCAGCATTTT. This gives the protein CASSSPGDQPQHF.

The rearrangement uses TRBV29-1 and TRBJ1-3; D unresolved. CDR3 size: 15 residues. Germline-derived CDR1 and CDR2 are SQVTM and ANQGSEA. Trimming took off 3 bases at V and 4 bases at J, with 16 bases between the two ends. The chain's CDR3 is CSVEESGIPGNTIYF. DNA for the CDR3: TGCAGCGTTGAGGAGTCGGGGATTCCCGGAAACACCATATATTTT.

The rearrangement links TRBV18 to TRBJ2-3; D is unresolved. The CDR3 consists of 15 residues. The V gene lost 3 bases and the J gene lost 0 bases, with 10 bases spanning the gap. CDR1 and CDR2 (germline): KGHSH, LQKENI. CDR3 residues: CASSPQVGSTDTQYF. The CDR3 DNA sequence: TGTGCCAGCTCACCCCAAGTCGGGAGCACAGATACGCAGTATTTT.

The rearrangement joins TRBV11-2 to TRBJ2-5, with D possibly TRBD2 on 7 matching bases. This CDR3 comprises 12 residues. Deletions cut 8 bases from V and 5 bases from J, with 12 bases between. Per the germline V gene, CDR1 is SGHAT and CDR2 is FQNNGV. The CDR3: CASRGRGETQYF. CDR3 nucleotide sequence: TGTGCCAGCCGGGGGCGGGGGGAGACCCAGTACTTC.

The chain has TRBV2 and TRBJ2-5, with D hard to call. The V end was cut by 4 bases, the J end by 2 bases, with 11 bases between. This CDR3 spans 14 amino acids. In germline, CDR1 is SNHLY, CDR2 FYNNEI. The CDR3 sequence is CASSVFPLQETQYF. For the CDR3, the DNA is TGTGCCAGCAGTGTATTCCCTTTACAAGAGACCCAGTACTTC.

V and J are TRBV6-4 and TRBJ2-7, with 9 bases identical to TRBD1. This CDR3 comprises 14 residues. From germline, CDR1 is MRHNA and CDR2 SNTAGT. Trimming at V came to 4 bases and at J to 6 bases, leaving 7 bases not matched to a gene. The DNA of the CDR3 is TGTGCCAGCAGTGCTCGGACAGGGGAGGGCGAGCAGTACTTC. Its protein product is CASSARTGEGEQYF.